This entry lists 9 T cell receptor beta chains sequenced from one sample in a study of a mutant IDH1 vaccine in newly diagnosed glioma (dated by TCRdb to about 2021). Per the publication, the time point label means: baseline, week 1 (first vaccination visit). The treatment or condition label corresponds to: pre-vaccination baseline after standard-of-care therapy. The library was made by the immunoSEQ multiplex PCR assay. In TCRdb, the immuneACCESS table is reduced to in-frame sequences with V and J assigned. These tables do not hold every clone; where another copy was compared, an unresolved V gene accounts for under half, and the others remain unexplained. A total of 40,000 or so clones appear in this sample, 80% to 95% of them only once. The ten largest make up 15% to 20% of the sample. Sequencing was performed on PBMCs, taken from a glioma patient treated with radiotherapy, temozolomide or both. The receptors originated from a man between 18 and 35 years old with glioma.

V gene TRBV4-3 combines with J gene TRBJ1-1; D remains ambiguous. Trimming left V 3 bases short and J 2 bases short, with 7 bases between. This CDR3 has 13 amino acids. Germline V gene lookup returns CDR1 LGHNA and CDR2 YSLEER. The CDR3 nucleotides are TGCGCCAGCAGCCAGGCGGACAACACTGAAGCTTTCTTT. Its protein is CASSQADNTEAFF.

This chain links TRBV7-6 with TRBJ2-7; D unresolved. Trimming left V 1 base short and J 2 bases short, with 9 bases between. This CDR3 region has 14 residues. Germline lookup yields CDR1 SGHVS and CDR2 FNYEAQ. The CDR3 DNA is TGTGCCAGCAGCTTAGGGACGGGCGCCTACGAGCAGTACTTC. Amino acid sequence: CASSLGTGAYEQYF. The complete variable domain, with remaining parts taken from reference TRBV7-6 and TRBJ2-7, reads GAGVSQSPRYKVTKRGQDVALRCDPISGHVSLYWYRQALGQGPEFLTYFNYEAQQDKSGLPNDRFSAERPEGSISTLTIQRTEQRDSAMYRCASSLGTGAYEQYFGPGTRLTVT.

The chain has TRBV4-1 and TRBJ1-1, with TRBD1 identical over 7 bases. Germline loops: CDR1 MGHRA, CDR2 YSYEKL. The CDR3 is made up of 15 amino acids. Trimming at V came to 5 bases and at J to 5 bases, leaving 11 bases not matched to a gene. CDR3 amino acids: CASSEGQGVTTEAFF. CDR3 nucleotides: TGCGCCAGCAGCGAGGGGCAGGGGGTTACTACTGAAGCTTTCTTT.

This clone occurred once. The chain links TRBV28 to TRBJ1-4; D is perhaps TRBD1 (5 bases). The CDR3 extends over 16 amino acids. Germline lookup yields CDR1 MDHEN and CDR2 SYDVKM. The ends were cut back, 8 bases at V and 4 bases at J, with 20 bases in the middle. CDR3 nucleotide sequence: TGTGCCAGCTGCTCCGGGACGGGGACTTATAATGAAAAACTGTTTTTT. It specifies CASCSGTGTYNEKLFF.

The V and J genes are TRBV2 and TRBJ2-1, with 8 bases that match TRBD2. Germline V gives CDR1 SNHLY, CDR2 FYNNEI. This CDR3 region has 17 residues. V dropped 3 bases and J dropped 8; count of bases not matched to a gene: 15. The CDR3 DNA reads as TGTGCCAGCAGTGAGAGGATTGGCGGGACTAGTTCCGATGAGCAGTTCTTC. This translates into CASSERIGGTSSDEQFF.

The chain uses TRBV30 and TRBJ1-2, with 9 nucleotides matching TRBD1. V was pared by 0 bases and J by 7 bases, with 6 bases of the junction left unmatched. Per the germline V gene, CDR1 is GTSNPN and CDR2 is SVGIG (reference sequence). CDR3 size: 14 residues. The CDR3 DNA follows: TGTGCCTGGAGTGTACAGGGGACAGGGAGTGGCTACACCTTC. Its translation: CAWSVQGTGSGYTF.

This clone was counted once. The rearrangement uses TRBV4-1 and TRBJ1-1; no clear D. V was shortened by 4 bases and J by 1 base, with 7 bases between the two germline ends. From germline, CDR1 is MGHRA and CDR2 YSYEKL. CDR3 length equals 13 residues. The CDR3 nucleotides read TGCGCCAGCAGCCTCCACAGGAACACTGAAGCTTTCTTT. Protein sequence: CASSLHRNTEAFF.

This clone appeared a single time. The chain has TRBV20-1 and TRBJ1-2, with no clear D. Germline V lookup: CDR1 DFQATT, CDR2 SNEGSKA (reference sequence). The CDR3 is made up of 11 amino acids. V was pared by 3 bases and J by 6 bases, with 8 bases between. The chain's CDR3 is CSASFLDGYTF. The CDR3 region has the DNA TGCAGTGCTAGTTTTTTGGATGGCTACACCTTC.

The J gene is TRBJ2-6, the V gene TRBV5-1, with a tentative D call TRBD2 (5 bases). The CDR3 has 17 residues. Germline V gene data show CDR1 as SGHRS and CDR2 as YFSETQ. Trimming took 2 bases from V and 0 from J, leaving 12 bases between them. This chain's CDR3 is CASSLGLKSSGANVLTF. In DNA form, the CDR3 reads TGCGCCAGCAGCTTAGGACTGAAAAGCTCTGGGGCCAACGTCCTGACTTTC.